This T cell receptor beta chain stems from a study of CD8 T cells in ankylosing spondylitis. Study-wide results and limits: In synovial fluid and blood from reactive arthritis, some motif variants were previously reported.

Germline CDR1 SGDLS, CDR2 YYNGEE. CDR3 size: 13 residues. Deletions cut 7 bases from V and 6 bases from J, with 14 bases between. The sample holds many counts of this clonotype. Its target is unknown. MiXCR was run by TCRdb on the 5' RACE reads, yielding one entry per CDR3 protein. The sample has roughly 130,000 distinct CDR3 sequences; over 6.5% are singletons. Sequenced input: blood, either unsorted or a sorted T cell fraction (not recorded which). This clonotype originated in a male donor with ankylosing spondylitis or in good health (not recorded which). The chain carries TRBV9 and TRBJ2-1, with D unresolved. CDR3 loop: CASGPGSSNEQFF. The CDR3 DNA reads as TGTGCCAGCGGCCCCGGCTCATCCAATGAGCAGTTCTTC.